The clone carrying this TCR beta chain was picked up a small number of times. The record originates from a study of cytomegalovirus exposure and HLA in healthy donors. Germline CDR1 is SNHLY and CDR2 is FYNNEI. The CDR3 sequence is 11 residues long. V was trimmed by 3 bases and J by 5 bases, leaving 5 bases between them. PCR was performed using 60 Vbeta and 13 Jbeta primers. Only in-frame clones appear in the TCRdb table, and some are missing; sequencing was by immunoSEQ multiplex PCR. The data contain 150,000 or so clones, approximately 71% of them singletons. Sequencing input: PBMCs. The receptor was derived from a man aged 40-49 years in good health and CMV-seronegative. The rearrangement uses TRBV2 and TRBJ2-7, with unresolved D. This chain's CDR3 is CASSEGHEQYF. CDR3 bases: TGTGCCAGCAGTGAGGGCCACGAGCAGTACTTC.